One sample yielded the 20 T cell receptor beta chains listed below, sequenced in a study of blood T cell repertoires in COVID-19. Data came from immunoSEQ multiplex PCR; TCRdb stores just in-frame clones and leaves some out. Found here are fewer than 350,000 clones, approximately 92% of them singletons; the top ten hold approximately 6.8%. The specimen sequenced was peripheral blood. The receptors shown here come from a woman aged 30 to 39 with COVID-19, enrolled during active disease.

This clone was detected only once. This chain uses TRBV27 with TRBJ1-4; 10 positions match TRBD1. CDR3 size: 15 residues. The germline V gene encodes CDR1 MNHEY and CDR2 SMNVEV (reference sequence). After removal of 5 bases from V and 6 bases from J, the junction contained 6 bases not matched to a gene. The CDR3 DNA reads as TGTGCCAGCAGTGCCGACAGGGGGCATTATGAAAAACTGTTTTTT. Protein: CASSADRGHYEKLFF.

The V gene is TRBV5-1, the J gene TRBJ2-3; D is possibly TRBD2 (6 bases). V was trimmed by 6 bases and J by 5 bases, leaving 16 bases between them. The CDR3 sequence is 14 residues long. Germline V CDR1 and CDR2: SGHRS, YFSETQ. This chain's CDR3 is CASKAVLGGDTQYF. The DNA of the CDR3 is TGCGCCAGCAAAGCTGTCTTGGGGGGAGATACGCAGTATTTT.

This sequence joins TRBV20-1 and TRBJ2-7; the match to TRBD1 covers 12 bases. The CDR3 has 12 amino acids. The V gene end was trimmed by 5 bases and the J gene end by 8 bases; junction bases not matched to a gene: 4. Per the germline V gene, CDR1 is DFQATT and CDR2 is SNEGSKA (reference sequence). The CDR3: CSAGGTGGKQYF. Written as DNA, the CDR3 is TGCAGTGCTGGTGGGACAGGGGGCAAGCAGTACTTC.

This sequence joins TRBV19 and TRBJ2-7; maybe TRBD2 (6 bases). The CDR3 covers 14 residues. The V gene lost 5 bases and the J gene lost 0 bases, with 11 bases spanning the gap. Germline assignment: CDR1 LNHDA and CDR2 SQIVND (reference sequence). The CDR3 here is CASSGLTSSYEQYF. CDR3 nucleotide sequence: TGTGCCAGTAGTGGACTAACCAGCTCCTACGAGCAGTACTTC.

The chain recombines TRBV29-1 with TRBJ2-7; 9 nucleotides match TRBD2. The CDR3 has 12 amino acids. The germline V gene encodes CDR1 SQVTM and CDR2 ANQGSEA. V dropped 4 bases and J dropped 7; count of bases not matched to a gene: 5. This CDR3 reads CSVVAGVGEQYF. In nucleotides, the CDR3 is TGCAGCGTTGTAGCGGGAGTGGGTGAGCAGTACTTC.

This clone is a singleton in its sample. The CDR3 reads CASSHAEGIRAFF. The DNA for the CDR3 is TGTGCCAGCAGCCACGCCGAGGGAATCCGGGCTTTCTTT. This rearrangement joins TRBV3-1 (or the pseudogene TRBV3-2) to TRBJ1-1; D remains ambiguous. Trimming shortened V by 3 bases and J by 11 bases, and 16 bases separated the two germline ends. This CDR3 has 13 residues. Germline V gene lookup returns CDR1 LGHDT and CDR2 YNNKEL (reference sequence).

This clone was counted a few times. The genes are TRBV10-3 and TRBJ2-7; weak D call: TRBD2 (5 bases). Trimming removed 3 bases at V and 3 bases at J, with 12 bases between. Per the germline V gene, CDR1 is ENHRY and CDR2 is SYGVKD. This CDR3 is 14 amino acids long. CDR3 sequence: CAISEQAANYEQYF. The CDR3 DNA is TGTGCCATCAGTGAACAAGCGGCCAACTACGAGCAGTACTTC.

The chain links TRBV27 to TRBJ2-7; 13 nucleotides line up with TRBD2. The CDR3 extends over 15 amino acids. Germline-derived CDR1 and CDR2 are MNHEY and SMNVEV (reference sequence). J lost 0 bases, V lost 6 bases, and 2 bases had no gene match. Here the CDR3 DNA reads TGTGCCAGCAGCCGACTAGCGGGAGGCTCCTACGAGCAGTACTTC. It yields the protein CASSRLAGGSYEQYF.

CDR3 nucleotides: TGTGCCAGCAAGGTGACTAGCACAGATACGCAGTATTTT. The encoded protein is CASKVTSTDTQYF. The chain carries TRBV27 and TRBJ2-3, with D unresolved. The V gene lost 7 bases and the J gene lost 0 bases, with 8 bases spanning the gap. This CDR3 is 13 amino acids long. Germline V CDR1 and CDR2: MNHEY, SMNVEV (reference sequence).

The V and J genes are TRBV7-9 and TRBJ2-7, with 7 nucleotides matching TRBD1. The germline V gene encodes CDR1 SEHNR and CDR2 FQNEAQ (reference sequence). The V and J ends lost 5 bases and 6 bases, in that order; junction bases with no gene match: 7. This CDR3 is built from 13 residues. The CDR3 region is CASSPTGKREQYF. The CDR3 coding sequence is TGTGCCAGCAGCCCGACAGGGAAACGCGAGCAGTACTTC.

The rearrangement uses TRBV2 and TRBJ1-1, with D hard to call. The V end was cut by 2 bases, the J end by 1 base, with 5 bases between. Germline V gene lookup returns CDR1 SNHLY and CDR2 FYNNEI. The CDR3 sequence is 13 residues long. CDR3 in DNA: TGTGCCAGCAGTGAACCCGGGAACACTGAAGCTTTCTTT. Amino acids: CASSEPGNTEAFF.

This clone appeared a few times. V is TRBV12-5 and J is TRBJ2-5; 14 positions match TRBD2. The CDR3 length is 17 residues. The V segment lost 6 bases and the J segment 5 bases; nucleotides outside the gene matches: 11. Germline assignment: CDR1 LGHNT and CDR2 FRNRAP. CDR3 in DNA: TGTGCTAGTGGCCAGACTAGCGGGAGGGCCTCTGTTGAGACCCAGTACTTC. Encoded protein: CASGQTSGRASVETQYF.

The J gene is TRBJ2-3, the V gene TRBV9; 8 bases are a match to TRBD1. This CDR3 spans 15 amino acids. With 1 base clipped from V and 4 bases from J, the junction kept 5 bases outside the gene matches. Looked up from germline, CDR1 is SGDLS and CDR2 is YYNGEE. CDR3 in DNA: TGTGCCAGCAGCGTACAGGGGGCGAGGGCAGATACGCAGTATTTT. This encodes CASSVQGARADTQYF.

The V and J genes are TRBV5-1 and TRBJ2-1; 8 bases are a match to TRBD2. Germline V gene data show CDR1 as SGHRS and CDR2 as YFSETQ. The CDR3 length is 15 residues. V lost 2 bases and J lost 4; bases outside the gene matches: 5. CDR3 amino acids: CASSLLAEGYNEQFF. Written as DNA, the CDR3 is TGCGCCAGCAGCTTACTAGCGGAAGGGTACAATGAGCAGTTCTTC. Variable domain in full (rest from reference TRBV5-1 and TRBJ2-1): KAGVTQTPRYLIKTRGQQVTLSCSPISGHRSVSWYQQTPGQGLQFLFEYFSETQRNKGNFPGRFSGRQFSNSRSEMNVSTLELGDSALYLCASSLLAEGYNEQFFGPGTRLTVL.

The chain joins TRBV5-1 to TRBJ2-3; D not certain. The CDR3 length is 15 residues. The germline CDR1 and CDR2 sequences are SGHRS and YFSETQ. Trimming removed 4 bases from V and 5 bases from J, with 17 bases in between. The CDR3 nucleotides are TGCGCCAGCAGCCCCTCGGCGGCCTCTGGAGATACGCAGTATTTT. It is translated as CASSPSAASGDTQYF.

This sequence joins TRBV28 and TRBJ2-7, with D possibly TRBD1 on 6 matching bases. Germline V lookup: CDR1 MDHEN, CDR2 SYDVKM. V was pared by 7 bases and J by 0 bases, with 10 bases between. The CDR3 is made up of 13 amino acids. DNA for the CDR3: TGTGCCAGCACCACAGGGATCTCCTACGAGCAGTACTTC. Protein: CASTTGISYEQYF.

The chain employs TRBV24-1 and TRBJ2-1, with D maybe TRBD2 (6 bases). The ends were cut back, 3 bases at V and 10 bases at J, with 18 bases in the middle. CDR3 length equals 15 residues. Germline CDR1 is KGHDR and CDR2 is SFDVKD. CDR3 nucleotides: TGTGCCACCAGTGATACGGGAGCAAACTTTGGGGAGCAGTTCTTC. Protein sequence: CATSDTGANFGEQFF.

The chain is built from TRBV9 and TRBJ2-3; 11 nucleotides align to TRBD1. Trimming removed 0 bases from V and 5 bases from J; junction bases left unmatched: 5. Germline CDR1 SGDLS, CDR2 YYNGEE. The CDR3 contains 16 residues. CDR3 coding DNA: TGTGCCAGCAGCGTAGCTAAGGGACAGGGGGAAGATACGCAGTATTTT. This translates into CASSVAKGQGEDTQYF.

The CDR3 sequence is CASASSSYNEQFF. CDR3 bases: TGTGCTAGTGCGTCCAGCTCCTACAATGAGCAGTTCTTC. This chain connects TRBV12-5 to TRBJ2-1; D gene ambiguous. The CDR3 consists of 13 residues. CDR1 and CDR2 from the germline V gene are LGHNT and FRNRAP. The ends were cut back, 7 bases at V and 0 bases at J, with 7 bases in the middle. Supplemented by reference TRBV12-5 and TRBJ2-1, the full variable domain reads DARVTQTPRHKVTEMGQEVTMRCQPILGHNTVFWYRQTMMQGLELLAYFRNRAPLDDSGMPKDRFSAEMPDATLATLKIQPSEPRDSAVYFCASASSSYNEQFFGPGTRLTVL.

The gene calls are TRBV18 and TRBJ1-1; maybe TRBD1 (5 bases). V was pared by 2 bases and J by 4 bases, with 17 bases between. The CDR3 loop spans 16 amino acids. Looked up from germline, CDR1 is KGHSH and CDR2 is LQKENI. For the CDR3, the DNA is TGTGCCAGCTCACCAGACCCCCCGGGGGGAGGCACTGAAGCTTTCTTT. Translated: CASSPDPPGGGTEAFF.